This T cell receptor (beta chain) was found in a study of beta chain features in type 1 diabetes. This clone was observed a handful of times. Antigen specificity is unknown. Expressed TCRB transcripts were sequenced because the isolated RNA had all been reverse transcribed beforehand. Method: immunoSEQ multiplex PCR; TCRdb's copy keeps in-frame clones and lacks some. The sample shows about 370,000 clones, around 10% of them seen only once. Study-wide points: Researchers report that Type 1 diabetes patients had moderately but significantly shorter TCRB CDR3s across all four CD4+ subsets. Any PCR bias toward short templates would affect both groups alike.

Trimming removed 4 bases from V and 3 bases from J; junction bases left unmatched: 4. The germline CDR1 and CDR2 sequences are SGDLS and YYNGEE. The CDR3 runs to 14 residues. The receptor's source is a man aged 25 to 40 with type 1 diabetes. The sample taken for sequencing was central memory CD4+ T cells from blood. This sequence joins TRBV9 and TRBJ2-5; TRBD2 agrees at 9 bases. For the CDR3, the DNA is TGTGCCAGCAGCCCGACTAGCGGAGAAGAGACCCAGTACTTC. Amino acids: CASSPTSGEETQYF.